This note documents a single T cell receptor (beta chain) sequence. Only in-frame clones appear in the TCRdb table, and some are missing; sequencing was by immunoSEQ multiplex PCR. The repertoire has approximately 70,000 clones, approximately 89% of them found once; the top ten carry roughly 5.5%. The record originates from a study of control samples from healthy donors and cancer patients. The CDR3 sequence is 15 residues long. V trimming: 4 bases; J trimming: 5 bases; junction bases outside the gene matches: 6. Per the germline V gene, CDR1 is SGHNT and CDR2 is YYREEE (reference sequence). This sequence joins TRBV5-4 and TRBJ2-7; TRBD2 matches at 13 bases. The specimen was PBMCs. The origin of this receptor is a man aged 55 to 70 with colorectal cancer. CDR3 nucleotide sequence: TGTGCCAGCAGCCCTGGGACTAGCGGGGTACACGAGCAGTACTTC. This translates into CASSPGTSGVHEQYF.